These T cell receptor beta chains were read from a single sample in a study of blood T cell repertoires in COVID-19. Method: immunoSEQ multiplex PCR; TCRdb's copy keeps in-frame clones and lacks some. The sample consists of about 140,000 clones, about 86% of them appearing once. Input material: peripheral blood. These receptors all stem from a woman between 55 and 75 years old with acute or convalescent COVID-19. The CDR3 runs from the conserved cysteine through the conserved F or W. Each record gives: clone size, J gene, D gene, V gene, CDR3 protein, CDR3 DNA. The D gene is left open where the match is weak. Size is stated for part of the rows, as once, few or many counts, or as a class when the clone is expanded.

NA | TRBJ2-1 | NA | TRBV2 | CASSEIEAVEQFF | TGTGCCAGCAGTGAGATCGAAGCGGTTGAGCAGTTCTTC
NA | TRBJ2-3 | TRBD2 | TRBV7-9 | CASSPTGTSNTDTQYF | TGTGCCAGCAGCCCTACCGGGACTAGTAACACAGATACGCAGTATTTT
NA | TRBJ1-6 | NA | TRBV6-4 | CASSEIGSSPLHF | TGTGCCAGCAGTGAGATAGGGAGTTCACCCCTCCACTTT
NA | TRBJ2-7 | TRBD1 | TRBV4-1 | CASSQGRSGQGYEQYF | TGCGCCAGCAGCCAAGGCCGCTCGGGACAGGGCTACGAGCAGTACTTC
NA | TRBJ1-5 | NA | TRBV5-1 | CASSLGTLQDQPQHF | TGCGCCAGCAGCTTGGGGACTCTCCAGGATCAGCCCCAGCATTTT
NA | TRBJ2-5 | TRBD1 | TRBV24-1 | CATSPGGWETQYF | TGTGCCACCAGCCCAGGGGGCTGGGAGACCCAGTACTTC
few | TRBJ1-2 | NA | TRBV27 | CASSLRAGYGYTF | TGTGCCAGCAGCCTCCGGGCGGGCTATGGCTACACCTTC
NA | TRBJ2-2 | NA | TRBV5-4 | CASSLSAEDTGELFF | TGTGCCAGCAGCTTGAGTGCAGAAGACACCGGGGAGCTGTTTTTT
NA | TRBJ2-5 | TRBD1 | TRBV2 | CASSEDRSARDQYF | TGTGCCAGCAGTGAGGACAGGAGCGCAAGGGACCAGTACTTC
NA | TRBJ2-5 | NA | TRBV4-1 | CASSQRDGPNQYF | TGCGCCAGCAGCCAGCGGGACGGCCCAAACCAGTACTTC
few | TRBJ1-5 | NA | TRBV19 | CASSILQQGNQPQHF | TGTGCCAGTAGTATCCTCCAACAGGGCAATCAGCCCCAGCATTTT
NA | TRBJ2-3 | NA | TRBV6-5 | CASRRDSSTDTQYF | TGTGCCAGCAGGCGGGACTCTAGCACAGATACGCAGTATTTT
NA | TRBJ1-2 | NA | TRBV29-1 | CSVEGLRQGIGYTF | TGCAGCGTTGAAGGTTTAAGGCAGGGGATCGGCTACACCTTC
once | TRBJ1-1 | NA | TRBV7-9 | CASSSPPFTGNTEAFF | TGTGCCAGCAGCTCCCCACCATTTACAGGTAATACTGAAGCTTTCTTT
NA | TRBJ1-4 | TRBD1 | TRBV30 | CAWSSPGQSTEKLFF | TGTGCCTGGAGTTCTCCGGGACAGTCGACGGAAAAACTGTTTTTT
NA | TRBJ2-7 | NA | TRBV28 | CASSRVAYEQYF | TGTGCCAGCAGCCGGGTAGCTTACGAGCAGTACTTC
NA | TRBJ2-3 | TRBD2 | TRBV20-1 | CSASQRGRVVDTQYF | TGCAGTGCTAGTCAAAGAGGGAGGGTTGTAGATACGCAGTATTTT
NA | TRBJ2-1 | NA | TRBV10-3 | CAISESVLDIRRDEQFF | TGTGCCATCAGTGAGTCGGTCTTGGACATTAGAAGGGATGAGCAGTTCTTC
NA | TRBJ2-7 | NA | TRBV30 | CAWGTSYEQYF | TGTGCCTGGGGAACTTCCTACGAGCAGTACTTC
NA | TRBJ2-3 | NA | TRBV5-1 | CASSRGTVSTDTQYF | TGCGCCAGCAGCCGGGGGACGGTGAGCACAGATACGCAGTATTTT
NA | TRBJ2-3 | NA | TRBV10-3 | CAISEYRRKTHTDTQYF | TGTGCCATCAGTGAGTATAGGAGAAAAACCCACACAGATACGCAGTATTTT
once | TRBJ2-3 | TRBD2 | TRBV6-1 | CASSETYRLAGQYF | TGTGCCAGCAGTGAAACCTACAGACTAGCCGGGCAGTATTTT
NA | TRBJ1-6 | NA | TRBV2 | CASSPAASPLHF | TGTGCCAGCAGCCCCGCGGCTTCACCCCTCCACTTT
NA | TRBJ2-3 | NA | TRBV9 | CASSEGNPSTDTQYF | TGTGCCAGCAGCGAGGGGAACCCCAGCACAGATACGCAGTATTTT
NA | TRBJ1-4 | NA | TRBV5-8 | CASSRGSGATNEKLFF | TGTGCCAGCAGCCGGGGGTCGGGAGCAACTAATGAAAAACTGTTTTTT
NA | TRBJ2-7 | TRBD1 | TRBV19 | CASRRQGSSYEQYF | TGTGCCAGTAGGCGACAGGGGTCCTCCTACGAGCAGTACTTC
NA | TRBJ1-1 | TRBD1 | TRBV4-1 | CASSSEDREAFF | TGCGCCAGCAGCTCTGAGGACAGGGAAGCTTTCTTT
NA | TRBJ2-7 | NA | TRBV11-2 | CASSLDLAGLYEQYF | TGTGCCAGCAGCTTAGATCTAGCCGGCCTCTACGAGCAGTACTTC
once | TRBJ1-3 | NA | TRBV7-6 | CASSLGSRSAITGNTIYF | TGTGCCAGCAGCTTAGGTAGCCGCAGTGCCATTACTGGAAACACCATATATTTT
NA | TRBJ1-4 | NA | TRBV18 | CASSPNGTPNEKLFF | TGTGCCAGCTCACCCAACGGGACACCTAATGAAAAACTGTTTTTT
NA | TRBJ1-3 | NA | TRBV25-1 | CASSEIRVRGNTIYF | TGTGCCAGCAGTGAAATTCGGGTTCGGGGGAACACCATATATTTT
NA | TRBJ1-1 | NA | TRBV5-1 | CASSAGQNTEAFF | TGCGCCAGCAGCGCCGGACAGAACACTGAAGCTTTCTTT
NA | TRBJ2-1 | TRBD1 | TRBV4-1 | CASSQLGIRQGGPYNEQFF | TGCGCCAGCAGCCAACTTGGGATAAGACAGGGTGGGCCCTACAATGAGCAGTTCTTC
NA | TRBJ1-6 | NA | TRBV30 | CAWSPRYNSPLHF | TGTGCCTGGAGTCCGAGATATAATTCACCCCTCCACTTT
NA | TRBJ2-1 | NA | TRBV27 | CASSDSLVGSYNEQFF | TGTGCCAGCAGTGACAGCCTCGTGGGGTCCTACAATGAGCAGTTCTTC
NA | TRBJ2-1 | TRBD2 | TRBV28 | CASSSPSGGLKVEQFF | TGTGCCAGCAGCTCCCCTAGCGGGGGGCTGAAGGTAGAGCAGTTCTTC
NA | TRBJ2-5 | TRBD1 | TRBV6-2/TRBV6-3 | CASSRPRGLGETQYF | TGTGCCAGCAGCCGCCCGAGGGGGCTAGGAGAGACCCAGTACTTC
NA | TRBJ1-1 | NA | TRBV5-1 | CASSLDGSMNTEAFF | TGCGCCAGCAGCTTGGATGGCAGTATGAACACTGAAGCTTTCTTT
NA | TRBJ2-7 | TRBD1 | TRBV11-3 | CASSLGDRGGSDYEQYF | TGTGCCAGCAGCTTAGGGGACAGGGGAGGATCGGACTACGAGCAGTACTTC
NA | TRBJ2-2 | NA | TRBV9 | CASRKEASGAGELFF | TGTGCCAGCCGAAAGGAGGCCTCGGGGGCCGGGGAGCTGTTTTTT
medium-sized | TRBJ1-1 | NA | TRBV5-4 | CASSWGGTMNTEAFF | TGTGCCAGCAGCTGGGGGGGGACAATGAACACTGAAGCTTTCTTT
NA | TRBJ2-3 | NA | TRBV3-1/TRBV3-2 | CASSQVSTGSTDTQYF | TGTGCCAGCAGCCAAGTATCAACAGGCTCCACAGATACGCAGTATTTT
NA | TRBJ2-1 | TRBD2 | TRBV28 | CASRPTGGPPYNEQFF | TGTGCCAGCAGGCCTACGGGGGGGCCCCCCTACAATGAGCAGTTCTTC
NA | TRBJ2-5 | TRBD2 | TRBV29-1 | CSAGGGIQETQYF | TGCAGCGCTGGGGGGGGGATTCAAGAGACCCAGTACTTC
NA | TRBJ2-1 | NA | TRBV14 | CASSQDPGLVSYNEQFF | TGTGCCAGCAGCCAGGACCCAGGGCTTGTTTCCTACAATGAGCAGTTCTTC
NA | TRBJ2-7 | TRBD1 | TRBV25-1 | CASSENRDRGYEQYF | TGTGCCAGCAGTGAGAACCGGGACAGGGGCTACGAGCAGTACTTC
NA | TRBJ1-4 | NA | TRBV7-2 | CASSLGRAGNEKLFF | TGTGCCAGCAGCTTAGGTCGGGCAGGGAATGAAAAACTGTTTTTT
NA | TRBJ2-1 | TRBD2 | TRBV7-9 | CASTLLGGEYNEQFF | TGTGCCAGCACCCTTCTCGGGGGGGAATACAATGAGCAGTTCTTC
few | TRBJ1-6 | NA | TRBV7-9 | CASSSDTERGALHF | TGTGCCAGCAGCTCAGACACGGAGCGGGGGGCCCTCCACTTT
few | TRBJ1-5 | TRBD1 | TRBV7-2 | CASSYGQVNQPQHF | TGTGCCAGCAGTTACGGACAGGTCAATCAGCCCCAGCATTTT
NA | TRBJ2-5 | NA | TRBV11-2 | CASSLEARGETQYF | TGTGCCAGCAGCTTAGAGGCCAGGGGAGAGACCCAGTACTTC
few | TRBJ2-2 | NA | TRBV12-5 | CASDPGYTGELFF | TGTGCTAGTGATCCAGGGTACACCGGGGAGCTGTTTTTT
NA | TRBJ1-2 | NA | TRBV27 | CASSLSSPAGLAYGYTF | TGTGCCAGCAGTTTATCGTCGCCAGCCGGGTTGGCCTATGGCTACACCTTC
once | TRBJ2-1 | NA | TRBV5-1 | CASSRSSSSYNEQFF | TGCGCCAGCAGCCGAAGTTCTAGCTCCTACAATGAGCAGTTCTTC